This record concerns one T cell receptor (beta chain) sequence. The assay was immunoSEQ multiplex PCR, and TCRdb's table has in-frame clones only and misses some. The top ten clones hold approximately 9% of a sample with roughly 180,000 clones, about three quarters of them seen once. This sample stems from a study of blood T cell repertoires in COVID-19. Study overall: PBMCs, B-cell-depleted T cells, or T cells provided the cDNA or gDNA that made up the material.

V was trimmed by 4 bases and J by 0 bases, leaving 13 bases between them. CDR1 is SGDLS and CDR2 is YYNGEE in the germline V gene. This CDR3 has 15 amino acids. The gene calls are TRBV9 and TRBJ1-2; D possibly corresponds to TRBD1 (6 bases). The source of this sequence is a woman in her 50s with active or convalescent COVID-19. Sequencing used peripheral blood. The CDR3 DNA reads as TGTGCCAGCAGCCTAGGTGGACAGTCTAACTATGGCTACACCTTC. Its protein is CASSLGGQSNYGYTF.